This T cell receptor (beta chain) was recovered during a study of tumor and adjacent non-tumor tissue in lung cancer. Study-level findings and limits: Top 100 clones took a larger repertoire share in normal lung.

RNA was extracted from bulk tissue without any cell sorting. This non-tumor lung sample came from over 3 cm beyond the tumor edge. The length of the CDR3 is 16 residues. The V gene's germline CDR1 is SQVTM and CDR2 ANQGSEA. TCRbeta libraries were built with three rounds of nested PCR, modified from ARM-PCR. MiXCR was run by TCRdb on the multiplex PCR reads, yielding one entry per CDR3 protein. Seen here are roughly 120,000 distinct CDR3 sequences, roughly two thirds observed once, and the top ten hold 15% to 20%. For this clonotype: Its antigen is undetermined. At one boundary the junction diverges from the germline segment, which might be a read error.

This rearrangement joins TRBV29-1 to TRBJ2-1; possible D gene TRBD1, 6 bases. Material for sequencing was distant non-tumor lung tissue. The receptor's source is a man in his 60s with non-small cell lung cancer. The DNA of the CDR3 is TGCAGCGCTAACGAGGCAACACAGGGTGGCATGTGTGAGCAGCTCTTC. Amino acids: CSANEATQGGMCEQLF.